This passage covers 9 T cell receptor beta chains from one sample sequenced in a study of T cells in localized non-small cell lung cancer. Using immunoSEQ multiplex PCR, the repertoire was profiled, and TCRdb retains in-frame clones only, with some absent. This repertoire shows about 2,000 clones, around 30% found once; its top ten account for around 15%. The sequenced sample was normal lung tissue next to the tumor, obtained before any cancer treatment. These receptors originate from a female donor of 60 years or more with stage I lung adenocarcinoma.

This clone has a handful of counts. The chain couples TRBV7-7 to TRBJ2-2, with TRBD2 matching 12 bases. V lost 5 bases, J lost 7 bases, and 8 bases stayed unmatched. CDR1 and CDR2 from the germline V gene are SSHAT and FNYEAQ (reference sequence). The CDR3 length is 16 residues. CDR3 region: CASSKNPGLAGGELFF. CDR3 coding DNA: TGTGCCAGCAGCAAAAATCCGGGACTAGCGGGCGGGGAGCTGTTTTTT.

This clone was observed a handful of times. This chain uses TRBV18 with TRBJ1-1; the D gene is possibly TRBD1 (5 bases). Trimming left V 6 bases short and J 1 base short, with 9 bases between. The CDR3 runs 13 residues. CDR1 is KGHSH and CDR2 is LQKENI in the germline V gene. The CDR3 here is CASSGQGNTEAFF. The CDR3 DNA sequence: TGTGCCAGCTCCGGACAAGGGAACACTGAAGCTTTCTTT.

This chain connects TRBV6-8 to TRBJ2-7; TRBD2 aligns across 8 bases. The ends lost 5 bases at V and 6 bases at J; junction bases unmatched: 6. The germline gives CDR1 MNHGY, CDR2 SAAAGT. The CDR3 runs 13 residues. CDR3 bases: TGTGCCAGCAGTCAGGGACTAGTAGTCGAGCAGTACTTC. This sequence encodes CASSQGLVVEQYF.

This clone appeared a few times. The chain recombines TRBV18 with TRBJ1-4; D is unresolved. This CDR3 is built from 15 residues. The germline gives CDR1 KGHSH, CDR2 LQKENI. Trimming removed 2 bases from V and 6 bases from J, with 13 bases in between. The CDR3 protein is CASSPNAREDEKLFF. CDR3 DNA: TGTGCCAGCTCACCAAACGCTAGGGAGGATGAAAAACTGTTTTTT.

The V gene is TRBV9, the J gene TRBJ1-5, with D tentatively TRBD1 (6 bases). The CDR3 contains 16 residues. The V end lost 5 bases, the J end lost 4 bases, and 19 bases lay between the germline ends. The germline CDR1 and CDR2 sequences are SGDLS and YYNGEE. This CDR3 is CASSEAGAGVNQPQHF. The CDR3 nucleotides are TGTGCCAGCAGTGAAGCGGGGGCAGGGGTAAATCAGCCCCAGCATTTT.

The rearrangement links TRBV9 to TRBJ1-2, with D perhaps matching TRBD1 (5 bases). This CDR3 has 13 residues. Between the trimmed V and J ends, which lost 5 bases and 2 bases, there was a span of 10 bases. Germline assignment: CDR1 SGDLS and CDR2 YYNGEE. CDR3 DNA sequence: TGTGCCAGCAGTGAAGAGGGGAACTATGGCTACACCTTC. Amino acid sequence: CASSEEGNYGYTF.

The table lists this clone with a few counts. The rearrangement uses TRBV11-3 and TRBJ2-5, with TRBD2 identical over 13 bases. The V segment lost 5 bases and the J segment 5 bases; nucleotides outside the gene matches: 14. From germline, CDR1 is SGHNT and CDR2 YENEEA. CDR3 size: 18 residues. CDR3 sequence reads: CASSAPPGTSGALETQYF. CDR3 sequence (DNA): TGTGCCAGCAGCGCCCCCCCCGGGACTAGCGGGGCCTTGGAGACCCAGTACTTC.

The chain couples TRBV30 to TRBJ2-2; TRBD2 matches 7 bases. The CDR3 sequence is 14 residues long. V was pared by 7 bases and J by 4 bases, with 9 bases of the junction left unmatched. Germline loops: CDR1 GTSNPN, CDR2 SVGIG (reference sequence). The DNA for the CDR3 is TGTGCCTCAGGCGGGAGAGTAGGCACCGGGGAGCTGTTTTTT. Its translation is CASGGRVGTGELFF.

The genes are TRBV23-1 and TRBJ1-2; D not resolved. TRBV23-1 is assigned to the ORF class and has an uncertain function. Trimming removed 6 bases at V and 5 bases at J, with 13 bases between. The CDR3 length is 13 residues. For the CDR3, the DNA is TGCGCCAGCAGCTCCGAAGGGCAATATGGCTACACCTTC. Amino acid sequence: CASSSEGQYGYTF.